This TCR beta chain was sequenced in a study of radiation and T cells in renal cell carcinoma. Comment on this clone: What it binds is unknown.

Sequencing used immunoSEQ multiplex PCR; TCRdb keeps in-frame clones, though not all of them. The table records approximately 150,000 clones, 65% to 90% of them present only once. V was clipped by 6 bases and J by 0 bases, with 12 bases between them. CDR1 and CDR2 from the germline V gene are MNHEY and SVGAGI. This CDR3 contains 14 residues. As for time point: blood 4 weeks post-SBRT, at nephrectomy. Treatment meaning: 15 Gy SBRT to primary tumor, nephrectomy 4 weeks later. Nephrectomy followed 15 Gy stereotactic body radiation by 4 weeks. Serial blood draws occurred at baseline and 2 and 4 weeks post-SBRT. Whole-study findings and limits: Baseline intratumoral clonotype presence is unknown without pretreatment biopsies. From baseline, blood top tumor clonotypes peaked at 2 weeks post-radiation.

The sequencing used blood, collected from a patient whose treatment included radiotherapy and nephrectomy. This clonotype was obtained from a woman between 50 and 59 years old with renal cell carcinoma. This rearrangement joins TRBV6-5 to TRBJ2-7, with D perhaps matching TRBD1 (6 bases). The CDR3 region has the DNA TGTGCCAGCAGACAGGGACACAGCTCCTACGAGCAGTACTTC. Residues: CASRQGHSSYEQYF.